Below are 16 T cell receptor beta chains sequenced from a single sample in a study of blood T cell repertoires in COVID-19. Only in-frame clones appear in the TCRdb table, and some are missing; sequencing was by immunoSEQ multiplex PCR. The table lists 250,000 or so clones, over 80% of them singletons, with about 1.6% in the top ten. The sequenced material came from peripheral blood. These receptors were collected from a woman aged 40 to 50 who had recovered from COVID-19.

This sequence joins TRBV15 and TRBJ1-1; D uncertain. CDR1 is LNHNV and CDR2 is YYDKDF in the germline V gene (reference sequence). V lost 4 bases and J lost 4, with 4 bases in between. CDR3 length: 11 residues. The CDR3 nucleotides read TGTGCCACCAGCACGTCCACTGAAGCTTTCTTT. The encoded protein is CATSTSTEAFF.

The chain uses TRBV6-5 and TRBJ1-1, with 8 bases matching TRBD1. V trimming: 7 bases; J trimming: 0 bases; junction bases outside the gene matches: 4. The CDR3 loop spans 14 amino acids. The germline gives CDR1 MNHEY, CDR2 SVGAGI. This chain's CDR3 is CASTRTGLNTEAFF. The CDR3 coding sequence is TGTGCCAGCACCCGGACAGGGTTGAACACTGAAGCTTTCTTT.

The CDR3 sequence: CASSLEWGQTYEQYF. CDR3 DNA: TGTGCCAGCAGCTTAGAGTGGGGACAAACCTACGAGCAGTACTTC. The chain recombines TRBV5-5 with TRBJ2-7, with a tentative D call TRBD1 (6 bases). This CDR3 has 15 amino acids. Per the germline V gene, CDR1 is SGHKS and CDR2 is YYEKEE (reference sequence). Between the trimmed V and J ends, which lost 2 bases and 2 bases, there was a span of 14 bases. The full variable domain, its missing parts supplied by reference TRBV5-5 and TRBJ2-7, is DAGVTQSPTHLIKTRGQQVTLRCSPISGHKSVSWYQQVLGQGPQFIFQYYEKEERGRGNFPDRFSARQFPNYSSELNVNALLLGDSALYLCASSLEWGQTYEQYFGPGTRLTVT.

The chain carries TRBV19 and TRBJ1-5; D call uncertain. The germline V gene has CDR1 LNHDA and CDR2 SQIVND (reference sequence). CDR3 length: 12 residues. V was shortened by 1 base and J by 7 bases, with 5 bases between the two germline ends. The CDR3 region has the DNA TGTGCCAGTAGTATAGTAGAACAGCCCCAGCATTTT. Its protein product is CASSIVEQPQHF.

The chain uses TRBV19 and TRBJ1-1; 8 bases fit TRBD1. CDR1 and CDR2 (germline): LNHDA, SQIVND (reference sequence). The J segment lost 4 bases and the V segment lost 6 bases, leaving 4 bases of the junction unmatched. CDR3 length equals 13 residues. CDR3 DNA sequence: TGTGCCAGTAGAGGACAGGGACTCACTGAAGCTTTCTTT. Translating it yields CASRGQGLTEAFF.

The V and J genes are TRBV11-2 and TRBJ2-7, with TRBD1 identical over 7 bases. The germline CDR1 and CDR2 sequences are SGHAT and FQNNGV. The CDR3 spans 14 residues. The J segment lost 3 bases and the V segment lost 5 bases, leaving 7 bases of the junction unmatched. CDR3 in amino acids: CASSLNRDSYEQYF. The CDR3 nucleotides read TGTGCCAGCAGCCTAAACCGGGACAGCTACGAGCAGTACTTC.

The chain recombines TRBV9 with TRBJ2-1; TRBD2 matches at 7 bases. Looked up from germline, CDR1 is SGDLS and CDR2 is YYNGEE. The CDR3 consists of 15 residues. V shed 6 bases and J 4 bases; nucleotides not matched to a gene: 10. CDR3 sequence (DNA): TGTGCCAGCAACACAGCCGGGACTACATACAATGAGCAGTTCTTC. Its translation is CASNTAGTTYNEQFF. The full variable domain, rest sourced from reference TRBV9 and TRBJ2-1, is DSGVTQTPKHLITATGQRVTLRCSPRSGDLSVYWYQQSLDQGLQFLIQYYNGEERAKGNILERFSAQQFPDLHSELNLSSLELGDSALYFCASNTAGTTYNEQFFGPGTRLTVL.

The chain links TRBV6-2 or TRBV6-3 to TRBJ2-3; TRBD1 is a possible D gene (6 bases). V was cut by 7 bases and J by 6 bases, with 17 bases left in between. The CDR3 loop spans 14 amino acids. Germline V gene sequence: CDR1 MNHEY, CDR2 SVGEGT. Written as DNA, the CDR3 is TGTGCCAGCAACCCGGACAGCAATAGGGATACGCAGTATTTT. Translating gives CASNPDSNRDTQYF.

The chain carries TRBV5-6 and TRBJ1-2; 7 nucleotides match TRBD1. Germline V gene sequence: CDR1 SGHDT, CDR2 YYEEEE. The CDR3 is made up of 13 amino acids. Germline trimming cut 4 bases from V and 7 bases from J; bases unmatched to any gene: 7. In DNA, the CDR3 is TGTGCCAGCAGCCTCACCGACAGGGTTGGCTACACCTTC. It codes for CASSLTDRVGYTF. Supplemented by reference TRBV5-6 and TRBJ1-2, the full variable domain reads DAGVTQSPTHLIKTRGQQVTLRCSPKSGHDTVSWYQQALGQGPQFIFQYYEEEERQRGNFPDRFSGHQFPNYSSELNVNALLLGDSALYLCASSLTDRVGYTFGSGTRLTVV.

V and J are TRBV11-2 and TRBJ2-7, with TRBD1 identical over 9 bases. Germline trimming cut 1 base from V and 3 bases from J; bases unmatched to any gene: 16. The CDR3 length is 19 residues. Germline CDR1 and CDR2: SGHAT and FQNNGV. The CDR3 spells CASSLVNFRKGTGYYEQYF. The DNA of the CDR3 is TGTGCCAGCAGCTTAGTGAATTTTCGGAAGGGGACAGGGTACTACGAGCAGTACTTC. Looking up the rest from reference TRBV11-2 and TRBJ2-7 gives the full variable domain: EAGVAQSPRYKIIEKRQSVAFWCNPISGHATLYWYQQILGQGPKLLIQFQNNGVVDDSQLPKDRFSAERLKGVDSTLKIQPAKLEDSAVYLCASSLVNFRKGTGYYEQYFGPGTRLTVT.

This clone showed up just once. J is TRBJ2-7 and V is TRBV5-1; tentative D call: TRBD1 (6 bases). From germline, CDR1 is SGHRS and CDR2 YFSETQ. Trimming removed 0 bases from V and 9 bases from J, with 22 bases in between. The CDR3 is made up of 16 amino acids. DNA of the CDR3: TGCGCCAGCAGCTTGGCCCGCACGGGACACCGATCCAGGCAGTACTTC. It encodes CASSLARTGHRSRQYF. Full variable domain (rest looked up from reference TRBV5-1 and TRBJ2-7): KAGVTQTPRYLIKTRGQQVTLSCSPISGHRSVSWYQQTPGQGLQFLFEYFSETQRNKGNFPGRFSGRQFSNSRSEMNVSTLELGDSALYLCASSLARTGHRSRQYFGPGTRLTVT.

The chain recombines TRBV27 with TRBJ1-4, with 7 bases matching TRBD1. J was trimmed by 0 bases and V by 6 bases; bases with no gene match: 4. Germline V CDR1 and CDR2: MNHEY, SMNVEV (reference sequence). CDR3 length equals 15 residues. The CDR3 bases are TGTGCCAGCAGGCCGGGACAGCCAACTAATGAAAAACTGTTTTTT. This gives the protein CASRPGQPTNEKLFF.

This chain connects TRBV4-3 to TRBJ1-5; D gene uncertain. CDR1 is LGHNA, CDR2 YSLEER, per germline. This CDR3 has 15 residues. Trimming cost V 1 base and J 0 bases, with 7 bases left between them. This CDR3 reads CASSQGHNSNQPQHF. The DNA of the CDR3 is TGCGCCAGCAGCCAAGGCCACAATAGCAATCAGCCCCAGCATTTT.

The chain couples TRBV6-2 or TRBV6-3 to TRBJ1-2, with 11 positions matching TRBD1. CDR1 MNHEY and CDR2 SVGEGT come from the germline V gene. The CDR3 has 17 amino acids. V was pared by 6 bases and J by 6 bases, with 15 bases of the junction left unmatched. CDR3 region: CASSSSRTGGLGHGYTF. Here the CDR3 DNA reads TGTGCCAGCAGCTCCTCCAGGACAGGGGGCTTGGGCCATGGCTACACCTTC.

This clone has only one observation. This chain links TRBV4-1 with TRBJ1-5; D gene uncertain. Germline values: CDR1 MGHRA, CDR2 YSYEKL. This CDR3 region has 14 residues. The V end was cut by 4 bases, the J end by 4 bases, with 11 bases between. Here the CDR3 DNA reads TGCGCCAGCAGCCTCCGGACTGGGAATCAGCCCCAGCATTTT. Translated, it gives CASSLRTGNQPQHF.

The sample holds one count of this clone. The chain combines TRBV15 with TRBJ1-1; no clear D. The ends were cut back, 5 bases at V and 1 base at J, with 8 bases in the middle. CDR3 length equals 13 residues. Germline CDR1 reads LNHNV; CDR2 reads YYDKDF (reference sequence). CDR3 DNA: TGTGCCACCAGCGTAGCTAGGAACACTGAAGCTTTCTTT. Translated: CATSVARNTEAFF.